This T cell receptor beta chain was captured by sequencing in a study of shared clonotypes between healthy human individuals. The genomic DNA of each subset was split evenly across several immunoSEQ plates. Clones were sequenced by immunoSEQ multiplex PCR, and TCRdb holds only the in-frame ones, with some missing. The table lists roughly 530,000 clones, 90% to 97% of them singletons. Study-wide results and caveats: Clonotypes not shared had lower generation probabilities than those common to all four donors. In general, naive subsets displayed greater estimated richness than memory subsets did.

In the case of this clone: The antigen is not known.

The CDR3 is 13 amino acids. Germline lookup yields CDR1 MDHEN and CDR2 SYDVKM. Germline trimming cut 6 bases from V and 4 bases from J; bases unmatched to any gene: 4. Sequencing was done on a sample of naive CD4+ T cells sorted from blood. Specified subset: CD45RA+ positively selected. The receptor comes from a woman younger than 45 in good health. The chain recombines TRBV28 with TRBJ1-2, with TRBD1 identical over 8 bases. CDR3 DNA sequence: TGTGCCAGCAGCGCACAGGGGGTCTATGGCTACACCTTC. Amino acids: CASSAQGVYGYTF.